A single sample is the source of the 21 T cell receptor beta chains below, sequenced in a study of blood T cell repertoires in COVID-19. Sequenced by immunoSEQ multiplex PCR; TCRdb stores in-frame clones only, minus some. The sample shows over 200,000 clones, about nine tenths of them seen only once. Specimen: peripheral blood. The source of these receptors is a woman aged 55-69 years with acute or convalescent COVID-19.

The V call is TRBV9, the J call TRBJ1-5; tentative D call: TRBD1 (5 bases). The V end lost 10 bases, the J end lost 0 bases, and 23 bases lay between the germline ends. CDR1 is SGDLS and CDR2 is YYNGEE in the germline V gene. The CDR3 has 17 residues. The CDR3 DNA reads TGTGCCGTAAGCGGGGCCCAGAGGGTTTATAGCAATCAGCCCCAGCATTTT. Amino acids: CAVSGAQRVYSNQPQHF.

This clone has only one observation. The V call is TRBV5-6, the J call TRBJ1-4; D might be TRBD1 (6 bases). CDR1 and CDR2 from the germline V gene are SGHDT and YYEEEE. The CDR3 runs to 15 residues. The V end was cut by 4 bases, the J end by 4 bases, with 14 bases between. CDR3 sequence reads: CASSITGLGNEKLFF. The CDR3 coding sequence is TGTGCCAGCAGCATTACAGGGTTGGGTAATGAAAAACTGTTTTTT.

The chain joins TRBV7-2 to TRBJ1-3; D is possibly TRBD1 (5 bases). V lost 3 bases to trimming and J lost 3 bases, with 18 bases between them. There are 17 residues in the CDR3. CDR1 SGHTA and CDR2 FQGNSA come from the germline V gene. CDR3 DNA sequence: TGTGCCAGCAGCTTTCCCAGAAGCAGGGTCCTTGGAAACACCATATATTTT. Encoded protein: CASSFPRSRVLGNTIYF.

This clone was recorded a few times. This chain uses TRBV10-2 with TRBJ1-2; 8 nucleotides match TRBD1. Per germline, CDR1 WSHSY and CDR2 SAAADI. V trimming: 10 bases; J trimming: 6 bases; junction bases outside the gene matches: 7. This CDR3 is 12 amino acids long. The CDR3 DNA reads TGCGCCATCTGGACAGGGTTGCATGGCTACACCTTC. This gives the protein CAIWTGLHGYTF.

The gene calls are TRBV7-2 and TRBJ1-1, with D hard to call. Trimming took off 1 base at V and 4 bases at J, with 10 bases between the two ends. The CDR3 runs to 14 residues. The V gene's germline CDR1 is SGHTA and CDR2 FQGNSA. CDR3 nucleotide sequence: TGTGCCAGCAGCTTAGAGGCCGGGTTCACTGAAGCTTTCTTT. This translates into CASSLEAGFTEAFF.

V and J are TRBV20-1 and TRBJ1-2; D is undetermined. Germline V CDR1 and CDR2: DFQATT, SNEGSKA (reference sequence). With 5 bases removed from V and 5 bases from J, the gap between germline ends came to 9 bases. This CDR3 contains 11 residues. The CDR3 DNA is TGCAGTGCTCCCCGGGGTTATGGCTACACCTTC. This gives the protein CSAPRGYGYTF.

The CDR3 nucleotides are TGCGCCAGCAGTACCGGGACAAACACCGGGGAGCTGTTTTTT. Translated, it gives CASSTGTNTGELFF. This sequence joins TRBV10-2 and TRBJ2-2, with a weak D call TRBD1 (6 bases). V was shortened by 5 bases and J by 2 bases, with 9 bases between the two germline ends. There are 14 residues in the CDR3. From germline, CDR1 is WSHSY and CDR2 SAAADI.

This chain connects TRBV5-1 to TRBJ1-3; D unclear. This CDR3 is 14 amino acids long. CDR1 and CDR2 from the germline V gene are SGHRS and YFSETQ. V lost 5 bases to trimming and J lost 2 bases, with 11 bases between them. The CDR3 region is CASSGQNAGNTIYF. The CDR3 nucleotides are TGCGCCAGCAGTGGCCAAAACGCTGGAAACACCATATATTTT.

The chain links TRBV5-1 to TRBJ2-2, with 8 bases matching TRBD1. CDR3 length equals 16 residues. Losses at the gene ends were 4 bases for V and 2 bases for J; bases not matched to a gene: 7. The V gene's germline CDR1 is SGHRS and CDR2 YFSETQ. The CDR3 bases are TGCGCCAGCAGCCACCTGACAGGGGTAAACACCGGGGAGCTGTTTTTT. Translated, it gives CASSHLTGVNTGELFF.

This chain uses TRBV18 with TRBJ1-6; tentatively, D is TRBD1 (5 bases). Per the germline V gene, CDR1 is KGHSH and CDR2 is LQKENI. The CDR3 runs to 16 residues. V lost 2 bases and J 5 bases, leaving 13 bases between the germline ends. The DNA of the CDR3 is TGTGCCAGCTCACCAGTCCCCGGAGGGGATAATTCACCCCTCCACTTT. It is translated as CASSPVPGGDNSPLHF.

This chain uses TRBV6-5 with TRBJ2-7; 10 nucleotides match TRBD1. The trim removed 2 bases at V and 4 bases at J, leaving 5 bases unmatched. CDR1 MNHEY and CDR2 SVGAGI come from the germline V gene. The CDR3 covers 15 residues. CDR3 sequence reads: CASSYGRQGAYEQYF. As DNA, the CDR3 is TGTGCCAGCAGTTACGGTCGACAGGGGGCTTACGAGCAGTACTTC.

This rearrangement joins TRBV4-3 to TRBJ1-4, with 11 nucleotides matching TRBD1. With V trimmed by 4 bases and J by 3 bases, 10 bases remained unmatched. From germline, CDR1 is LGHNA and CDR2 YSLEER. The length of the CDR3 is 18 residues. The CDR3 DNA sequence: TGCGCCAGCAGCCCTGGATGGACAGGGGGCGACGCTAATGAAAAACTGTTTTTT. It yields the protein CASSPGWTGGDANEKLFF.

The gene calls are TRBV5-6 and TRBJ1-1, with 9 bases matching TRBD1. The CDR3 loop spans 14 amino acids. Germline values: CDR1 SGHDT, CDR2 YYEEEE. The V and J ends lost 2 bases and 5 bases, in that order; junction bases with no gene match: 4. The CDR3 reads CASSFYRGLTEAFF. DNA of the CDR3: TGTGCCAGCAGCTTCTACAGGGGGCTTACTGAAGCTTTCTTT. Full variable domain (rest looked up from reference TRBV5-6 and TRBJ1-1): DAGVTQSPTHLIKTRGQQVTLRCSPKSGHDTVSWYQQALGQGPQFIFQYYEEEERQRGNFPDRFSGHQFPNYSSELNVNALLLGDSALYLCASSFYRGLTEAFFGQGTRLTVV.

V and J are TRBV30 and TRBJ2-3; D gene uncertain. The germline V and J ends were trimmed by 8 bases and 7 bases, with 22 bases remaining between them. In germline, CDR1 is GTSNPN, CDR2 SVGIG (reference sequence). The CDR3 extends over 14 amino acids. This CDR3 reads CAGLSWQVGNTQYF. CDR3 sequence (DNA): TGTGCCGGGTTATCGTGGCAGGTGGGCAATACGCAGTATTTT.

This clone was seen once. The V and J genes are TRBV19 and TRBJ1-5; tentative D call: TRBD1 (5 bases). The CDR3 extends over 16 amino acids. The germline V gene has CDR1 LNHDA and CDR2 SQIVND (reference sequence). V shed 5 bases and J shed 3 bases, with 17 bases lying between them. CDR3 bases: TGTGCCAGTAGTCTACGAGGCCAGGGCGCCAATCAGCCCCAGCATTTT. This encodes CASSLRGQGANQPQHF.

The J gene is TRBJ2-2, the V gene TRBV5-4, with 15 positions matching TRBD2. Germline V CDR1 and CDR2: SGHNT, YYREEE (reference sequence). The CDR3 extends over 18 amino acids. V dropped 0 bases and J dropped 2; count of bases not matched to a gene: 2. In DNA form, the CDR3 reads TGTGCCAGCAGCTTGGAGGGACTAGCGGGAGGTAACACCGGGGAGCTGTTTTTT. As protein: CASSLEGLAGGNTGELFF.

This clone was recorded only once. The chain links TRBV28 to TRBJ1-1; 10 nucleotides match TRBD1. This CDR3 has 14 residues. CDR1 and CDR2 (germline): MDHEN, SYDVKM. The trim removed 5 bases at V and 5 bases at J, leaving 5 bases unmatched. The DNA for the CDR3 is TGTGCCAGCAGTAGACAGGGGGCGCGGACTGAAGCTTTCTTT. Encoded protein: CASSRQGARTEAFF. Complete variable domain (other parts from reference TRBV28 and TRBJ1-1): DVKVTQSSRYLVKRTGEKVFLECVQDMDHENMFWYRQDPGLGLRLIYFSYDVKMKEKGDIPEGYSVSREKKERFSLILESASTNQTSMYLCASSRQGARTEAFFGQGTRLTVV.

This rearrangement joins TRBV6-5 to TRBJ1-4; D gene unclear. Trimming removed 4 bases at V and 2 bases at J, with 14 bases between. The CDR3 covers 16 residues. Germline V gene sequence: CDR1 MNHEY, CDR2 SVGAGI. The CDR3 region is CASSSLKSKTNEKLFF. The CDR3 DNA sequence: TGTGCCAGCAGTTCGCTAAAGTCGAAGACTAATGAAAAACTGTTTTTT.

The gene calls are TRBV14 and TRBJ1-2; possibly TRBD1 for D (5 bases). V shed 3 bases and J shed 4 bases, with 12 bases lying between them. Germline CDR1 is SGHDN and CDR2 is FVKESK. The CDR3 covers 14 residues. The CDR3 DNA sequence: TGTGCCAGCAGCCAGCTAGGGGCCCTCTATGGCTACACCTTC. Protein product: CASSQLGALYGYTF.

This chain joins TRBV5-1 and TRBJ1-1, with D hard to call. Trimming shortened V by 4 bases and J by 0 bases, and 13 bases separated the two germline ends. The CDR3 has 15 amino acids. Germline lookup yields CDR1 SGHRS and CDR2 YFSETQ. The CDR3 coding sequence is TGCGCCAGCAGCCCCGCAGTCAGAATGAACACTGAAGCTTTCTTT. This sequence encodes CASSPAVRMNTEAFF.

This clone has a single count. This chain uses TRBV6-5 with TRBJ1-1, with TRBD1 as a possible D gene (6 bases). From germline, CDR1 is MNHEY and CDR2 SVGAGI. V lost 5 bases and J lost 1, with 11 bases in between. This CDR3 contains 14 residues. The CDR3, as DNA: TGTGCCAGCAGTAAGACAGGACAGAACACTGAAGCTTTCTTT. Protein product: CASSKTGQNTEAFF.